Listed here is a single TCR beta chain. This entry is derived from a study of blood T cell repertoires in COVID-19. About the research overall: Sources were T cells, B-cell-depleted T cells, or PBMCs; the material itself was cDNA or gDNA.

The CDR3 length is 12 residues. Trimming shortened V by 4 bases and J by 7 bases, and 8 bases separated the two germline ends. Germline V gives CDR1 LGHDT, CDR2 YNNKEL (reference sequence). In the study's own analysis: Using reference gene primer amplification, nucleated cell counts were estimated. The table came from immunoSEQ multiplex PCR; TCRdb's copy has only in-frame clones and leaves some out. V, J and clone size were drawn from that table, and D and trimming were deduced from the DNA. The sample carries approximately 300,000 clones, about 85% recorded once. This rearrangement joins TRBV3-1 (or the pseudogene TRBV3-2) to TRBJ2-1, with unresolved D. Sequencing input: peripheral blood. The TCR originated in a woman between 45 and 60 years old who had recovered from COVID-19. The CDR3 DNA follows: TGTGCCAGCAGCCCCGAGAAAAATGAGCAGTTCTTC. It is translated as CASSPEKNEQFF.